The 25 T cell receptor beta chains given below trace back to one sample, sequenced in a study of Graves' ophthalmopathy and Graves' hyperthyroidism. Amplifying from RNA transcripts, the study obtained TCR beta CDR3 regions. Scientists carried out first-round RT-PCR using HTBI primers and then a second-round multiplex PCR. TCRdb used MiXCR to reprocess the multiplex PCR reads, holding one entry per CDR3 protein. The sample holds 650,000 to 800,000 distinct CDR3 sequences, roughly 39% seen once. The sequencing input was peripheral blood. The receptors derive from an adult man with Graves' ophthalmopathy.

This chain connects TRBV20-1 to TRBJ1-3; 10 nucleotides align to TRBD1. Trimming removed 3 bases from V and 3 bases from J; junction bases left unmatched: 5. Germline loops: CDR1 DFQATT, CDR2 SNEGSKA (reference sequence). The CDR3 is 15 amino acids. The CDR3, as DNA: TGCAGTGCTAGTACCGGGACAGGGGATGGAAACACCATATATTTT. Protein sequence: CSASTGTGDGNTIYF.

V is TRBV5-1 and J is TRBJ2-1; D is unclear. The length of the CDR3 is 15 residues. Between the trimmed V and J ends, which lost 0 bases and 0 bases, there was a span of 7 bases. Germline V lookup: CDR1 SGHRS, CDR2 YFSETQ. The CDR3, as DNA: TGCGCCAGCAGCTTGGCCCTGAGCTCCTACAATGAGCAGTTCTTC. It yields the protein CASSLALSSYNEQFF.

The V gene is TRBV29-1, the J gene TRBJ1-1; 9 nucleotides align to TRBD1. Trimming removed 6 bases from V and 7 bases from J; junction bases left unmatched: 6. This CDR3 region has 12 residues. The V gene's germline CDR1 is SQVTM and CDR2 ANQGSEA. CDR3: CSVGQGKSEAFF. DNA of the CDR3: TGCAGCGTGGGACAGGGAAAGAGTGAAGCTTTCTTT. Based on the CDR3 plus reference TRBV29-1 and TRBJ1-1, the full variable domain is SAVISQKPSRDICQRGTSLTIQCQVDSQVTMMFWYRQQPGQSLTLIATANQGSEATYESGFVIDKFPISRPNLTFSTLTVSNMSPEDSSIYLCSVGQGKSEAFFGQGTRLTVV.

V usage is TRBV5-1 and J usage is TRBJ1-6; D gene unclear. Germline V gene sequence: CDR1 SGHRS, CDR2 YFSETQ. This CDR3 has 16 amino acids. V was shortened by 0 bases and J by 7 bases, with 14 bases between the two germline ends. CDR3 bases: TGCGCCAGCAGCTTGGATACAGCCAGGCGGAATTCACCCCTCCACTTT. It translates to CASSLDTARRNSPLHF.

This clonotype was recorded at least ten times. The CDR3 sequence is CASSYRDKGWNSPLHF. CDR3 nucleotide sequence: TGTGCCAGCAGCTACCGGGACAAGGGGTGGAATTCACCCCTCCACTTT. The J gene is TRBJ1-6, the V gene TRBV13; D is possibly TRBD1 (6 bases). Looked up from germline, CDR1 is PRHDT and CDR2 is FYEKMQ (reference sequence). CDR3 size: 16 residues. Deletions cut 4 bases from V and 7 bases from J, with 17 bases between.

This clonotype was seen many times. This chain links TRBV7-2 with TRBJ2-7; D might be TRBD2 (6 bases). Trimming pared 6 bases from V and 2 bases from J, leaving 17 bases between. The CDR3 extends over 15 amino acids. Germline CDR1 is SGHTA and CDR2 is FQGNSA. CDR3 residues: CASSSWGESTYEQYF. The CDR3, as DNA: TGTGCCAGCAGTTCATGGGGGGAGAGCACCTACGAGCAGTACTTC.

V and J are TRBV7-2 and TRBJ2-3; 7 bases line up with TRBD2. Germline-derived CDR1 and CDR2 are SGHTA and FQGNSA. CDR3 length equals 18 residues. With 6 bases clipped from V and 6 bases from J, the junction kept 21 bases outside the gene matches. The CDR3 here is CASSYSIMSGTQGDTQYF. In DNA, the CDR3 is TGTGCCAGCAGTTACTCGATCATGAGCGGGACCCAAGGGGATACGCAGTATTTT.

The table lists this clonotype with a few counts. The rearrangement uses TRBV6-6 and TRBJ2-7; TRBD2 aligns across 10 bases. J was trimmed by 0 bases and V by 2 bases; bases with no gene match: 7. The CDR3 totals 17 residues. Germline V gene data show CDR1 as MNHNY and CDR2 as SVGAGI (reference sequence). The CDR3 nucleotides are TGTGCCAGCAGTTACAATGGACTAGCGGATAGCTCCTACGAGCAGTACTTC. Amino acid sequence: CASSYNGLADSSYEQYF.

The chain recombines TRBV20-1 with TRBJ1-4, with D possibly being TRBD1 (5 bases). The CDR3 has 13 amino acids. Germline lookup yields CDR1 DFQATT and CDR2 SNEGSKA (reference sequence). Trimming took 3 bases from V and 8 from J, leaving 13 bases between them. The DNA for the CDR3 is TGCAGTGCTAGGTCGTGGGGGGTAGAAAAACTGTTTTTT. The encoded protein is CSARSWGVEKLFF.

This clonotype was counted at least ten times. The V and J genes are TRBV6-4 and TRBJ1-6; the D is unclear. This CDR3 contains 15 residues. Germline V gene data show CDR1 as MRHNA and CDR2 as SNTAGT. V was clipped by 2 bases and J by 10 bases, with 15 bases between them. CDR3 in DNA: TGTGCCAGCAGTGACCACCCCGGGGAGGACTCACCCCTCCACTTT. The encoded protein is CASSDHPGEDSPLHF.

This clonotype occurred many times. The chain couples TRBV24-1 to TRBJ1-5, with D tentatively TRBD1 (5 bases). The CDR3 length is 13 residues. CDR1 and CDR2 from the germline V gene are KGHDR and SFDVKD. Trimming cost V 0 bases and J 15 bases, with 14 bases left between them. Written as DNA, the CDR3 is TGTGCCACCAGTGATTTGAGGGTAGGGGCTTGGCATTTT. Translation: CATSDLRVGAWHF.

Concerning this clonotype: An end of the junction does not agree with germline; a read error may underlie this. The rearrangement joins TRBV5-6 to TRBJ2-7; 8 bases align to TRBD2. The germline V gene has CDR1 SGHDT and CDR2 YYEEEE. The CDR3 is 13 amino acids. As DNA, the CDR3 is TGTGACAGCAGCTTCGGGGCGGGAGGCGAGCAGTACTTC. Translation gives CDSSFGAGGEQYF.

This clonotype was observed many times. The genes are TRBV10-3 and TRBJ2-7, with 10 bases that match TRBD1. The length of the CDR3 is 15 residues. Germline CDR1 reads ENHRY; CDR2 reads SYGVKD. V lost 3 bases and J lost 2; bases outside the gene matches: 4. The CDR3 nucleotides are TGTGCCATCAGTGATACGGGACAGGGGACCTACGAGCAGTACTTC. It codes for CAISDTGQGTYEQYF.

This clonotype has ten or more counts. CDR3 DNA: TGTGCCAGCAGCTTAGGGTCAGGCTCTGGAAACACCATATATTTT. This translates into CASSLGSGSGNTIYF. The chain couples TRBV7-2 to TRBJ1-3; D is undetermined. CDR3 length: 15 residues. V lost 1 base and J lost 0, with 7 bases in between. Germline assignment: CDR1 SGHTA and CDR2 FQGNSA. The full variable domain, its missing parts supplied by reference TRBV7-2 and TRBJ1-3, is GAGVSQSPSNKVTEKGKDVELRCDPISGHTALYWYRQSLGQGLEFLIYFQGNSAPDKSGLPSDRFSAERTGGSVSTLTIQRTQQEDSAVYLCASSLGSGSGNTIYFGEGSWLTVV.

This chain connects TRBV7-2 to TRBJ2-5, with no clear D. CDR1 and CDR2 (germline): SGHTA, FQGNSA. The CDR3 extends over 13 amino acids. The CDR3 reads CAAVGSDGETQYF. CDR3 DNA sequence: TGTGCTGCCGTGGGGTCCGATGGAGAGACCCAGTACTTC.

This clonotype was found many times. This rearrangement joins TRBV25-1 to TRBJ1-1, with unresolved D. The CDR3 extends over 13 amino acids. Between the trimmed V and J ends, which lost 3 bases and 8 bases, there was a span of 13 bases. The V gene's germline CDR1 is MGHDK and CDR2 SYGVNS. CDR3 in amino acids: CASSEVSRPEAFF. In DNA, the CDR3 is TGTGCCAGCAGTGAGGTATCCCGTCCCGAAGCTTTCTTT.

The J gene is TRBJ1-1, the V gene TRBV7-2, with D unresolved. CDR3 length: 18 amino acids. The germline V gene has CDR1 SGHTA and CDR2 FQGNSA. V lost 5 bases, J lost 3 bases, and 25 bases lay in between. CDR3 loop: CASSQEYPSPDKDTEAFF. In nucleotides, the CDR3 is TGTGCCAGCAGCCAAGAATATCCCAGTCCTGATAAGGACACTGAAGCTTTCTTT.

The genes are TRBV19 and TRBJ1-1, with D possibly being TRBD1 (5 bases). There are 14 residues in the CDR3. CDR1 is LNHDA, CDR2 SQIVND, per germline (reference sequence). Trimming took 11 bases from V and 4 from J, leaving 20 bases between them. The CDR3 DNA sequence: TGTGCCTGGGACCCGCATAGATCGGGCACTGAAGCTTTCTTT. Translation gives CAWDPHRSGTEAFF.

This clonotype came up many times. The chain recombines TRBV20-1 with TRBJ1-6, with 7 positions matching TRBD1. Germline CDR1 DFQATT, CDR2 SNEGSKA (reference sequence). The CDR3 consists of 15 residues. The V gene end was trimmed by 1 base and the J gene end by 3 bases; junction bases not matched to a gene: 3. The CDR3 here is CSARADRDYNSPLHF. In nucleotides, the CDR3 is TGCAGTGCTAGAGCCGACAGGGACTATAATTCACCCCTCCACTTT.

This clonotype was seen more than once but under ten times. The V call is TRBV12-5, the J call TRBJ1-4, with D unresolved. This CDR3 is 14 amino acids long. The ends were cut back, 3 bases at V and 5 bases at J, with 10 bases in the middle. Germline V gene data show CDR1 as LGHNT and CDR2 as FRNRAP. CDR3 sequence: CASGFPGLNEKLFF. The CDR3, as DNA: TGTGCTAGTGGTTTCCCGGGCCTGAATGAAAAACTGTTTTTT. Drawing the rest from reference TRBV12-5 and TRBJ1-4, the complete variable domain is DARVTQTPRHKVTEMGQEVTMRCQPILGHNTVFWYRQTMMQGLELLAYFRNRAPLDDSGMPKDRFSAEMPDATLATLKIQPSEPRDSAVYFCASGFPGLNEKLFFGSGTQLSVL.

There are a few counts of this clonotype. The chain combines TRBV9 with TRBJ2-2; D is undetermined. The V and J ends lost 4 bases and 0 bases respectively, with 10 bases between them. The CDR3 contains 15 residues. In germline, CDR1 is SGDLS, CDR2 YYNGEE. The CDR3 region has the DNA TGTGCCAGCAGCCAAGCAGGAACGAACACCGGGGAGCTGTTTTTT. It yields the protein CASSQAGTNTGELFF.

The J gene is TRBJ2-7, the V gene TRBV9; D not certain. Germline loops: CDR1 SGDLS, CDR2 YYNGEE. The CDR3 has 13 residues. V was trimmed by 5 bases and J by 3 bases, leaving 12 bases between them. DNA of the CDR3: TGTGCCAGCAGTTTGACGGCCCACTACGAGCAGTACTTC. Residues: CASSLTAHYEQYF. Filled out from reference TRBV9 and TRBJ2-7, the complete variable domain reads DSGVTQTPKHLITATGQRVTLRCSPRSGDLSVYWYQQSLDQGLQFLIQYYNGEERAKGNILERFSAQQFPDLHSELNLSSLELGDSALYFCASSLTAHYEQYFGPGTRLTVT.

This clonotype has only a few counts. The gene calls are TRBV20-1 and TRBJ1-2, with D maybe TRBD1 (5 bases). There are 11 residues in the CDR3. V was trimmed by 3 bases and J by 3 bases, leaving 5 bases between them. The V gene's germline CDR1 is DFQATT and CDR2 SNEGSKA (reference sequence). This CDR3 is CSARGDYGYTF. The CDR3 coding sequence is TGCAGTGCTAGGGGGGACTATGGCTACACCTTC.

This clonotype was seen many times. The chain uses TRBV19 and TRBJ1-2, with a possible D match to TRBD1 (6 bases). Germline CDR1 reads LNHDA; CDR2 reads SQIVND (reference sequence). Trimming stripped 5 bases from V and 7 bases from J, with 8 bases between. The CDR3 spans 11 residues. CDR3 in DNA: TGTGCCAGTAGTTGGACAGCTGGCTACACCTTC. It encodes CASSWTAGYTF.

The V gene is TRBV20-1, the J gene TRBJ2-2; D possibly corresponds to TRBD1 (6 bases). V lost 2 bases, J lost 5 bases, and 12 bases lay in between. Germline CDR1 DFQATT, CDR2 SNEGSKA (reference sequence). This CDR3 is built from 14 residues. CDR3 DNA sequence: TGCAGTGCTAGAAGCCAGGGGCAAACCGGGGAGCTGTTTTTT. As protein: CSARSQGQTGELFF.